Below are 26 T cell receptor beta chains sequenced from a single sample in a study of blood T cell repertoires in COVID-19 (dated by TCRdb to 2020 to 2021). To prepare the library, the immunoSEQ multiplex PCR assay was applied. In TCRdb, the immuneACCESS table is reduced to in-frame sequences with V and J assigned. These tables do not hold every clone; where another copy was compared, an unresolved V gene accounts for under half, and the others remain unexplained. Here the sample has some 240,000 clones; approximately 84% occur a single time. Around 3.3% of the sample comes from the top ten. Sequenced sample: PBMCs or T cells enriched from blood (not recorded which). These receptor sequences come from a woman aged 40 to 50 with acute COVID-19.

The chain joins TRBV2 to TRBJ2-3, with unresolved D. Germline loops: CDR1 SNHLY, CDR2 FYNNEI. This CDR3 region has 13 residues. The germline V and J ends were trimmed by 4 bases and 2 bases, with 7 bases remaining between them. The CDR3 protein is CASSVENTDTQYF. CDR3 DNA: TGTGCCAGCAGTGTAGAGAACACAGATACGCAGTATTTT.

The V and J genes are TRBV5-1 and TRBJ2-1; 7 nucleotides align to TRBD2. The trim removed 0 bases at V and 5 bases at J, leaving 5 bases unmatched. Germline V lookup: CDR1 SGHRS, CDR2 YFSETQ. This CDR3 is built from 15 residues. CDR3 DNA: TGCGCCAGCAGCTTGGTTCTAGCGGCAAACAATGAGCAGTTCTTC. This sequence encodes CASSLVLAANNEQFF.

The rearrangement links TRBV13 to TRBJ2-3; 10 bases are a match to TRBD1. The CDR3 loop spans 16 amino acids. V dropped 4 bases and J dropped 5; count of bases not matched to a gene: 9. From germline, CDR1 is PRHDT and CDR2 FYEKMQ (reference sequence). The CDR3 region is CASSSAGTGVGDTQYF. CDR3 DNA: TGTGCCAGCAGCTCCGCCGGGACAGGGGTCGGAGATACGCAGTATTTT.

V gene TRBV7-3 combines with J gene TRBJ2-2, with 7 bases matching TRBD2. The CDR3 has 16 residues. Germline-derived CDR1 and CDR2 are SGHTA and FQGTGA. V was pared by 3 bases and J by 0 bases, with 4 bases of the junction left unmatched. The CDR3 DNA reads as TGTGCCAGCAGCTTTAACAGCGGGACGAACACCGGGGAGCTGTTTTTT. This codes for CASSFNSGTNTGELFF.

The chain joins TRBV12-2 to TRBJ2-1; TRBD2, as called in the table, went unchecked against the DNA. TRBV12-2 is a documented pseudogene. CDR3 length: 15 residues. In DNA, the CDR3 is TGTGCAAGGCTCCAGCGGGGAAGCTCCTACAATGAGCAGTTCTTC. Its translation is CARLQRGSSYNEQFF.

This sequence joins TRBV7-9 and TRBJ1-1; tentative D call: TRBD1 (5 bases). Germline loops: CDR1 SEHNR, CDR2 FQNEAQ (reference sequence). This CDR3 comprises 14 residues. Trimming removed 5 bases at V and 1 base at J, with 11 bases between. CDR3 sequence reads: CASSKEGRNTEAFF. The CDR3 bases are TGTGCCAGCAGCAAAGAGGGGCGGAACACTGAAGCTTTCTTT.

The CDR3 here is CAWSHHTNTEAFF. CDR3 in DNA: TGTGCCTGGAGTCACCACACGAACACTGAAGCTTTCTTT. The chain combines TRBV30 with TRBJ1-1; no reliable D call. The V gene lost 2 bases and the J gene lost 1 base, with 8 bases spanning the gap. This CDR3 region has 13 residues. CDR1 and CDR2 from the germline V gene are GTSNPN and SVGIG (reference sequence).

The gene calls are TRBV2 and TRBJ1-4; D perhaps matches TRBD1 (6 bases). Trimming took 7 bases from V and 0 from J, leaving 12 bases between them. Germline V gene data show CDR1 as SNHLY and CDR2 as FYNNEI. The CDR3 loop spans 15 amino acids. CDR3 sequence (DNA): TGTGCCAGCATCCGGGACACCGCAACTAATGAAAAACTGTTTTTT. Protein sequence: CASIRDTATNEKLFF.

This clone was observed once. The chain recombines TRBV28 with TRBJ1-2; D possibly corresponds to TRBD1 (6 bases). The CDR3 runs 15 residues. V lost 5 bases to trimming and J lost 4 bases, with 17 bases between them. Germline V gives CDR1 MDHEN, CDR2 SYDVKM. CDR3 amino acids: CASSPISGVGYGYTF. The CDR3 DNA reads as TGTGCCAGCAGTCCAATCTCAGGGGTCGGCTATGGCTACACCTTC.

Here the CDR3 DNA reads TGTGCCAGTACCGACAGGCCCGGGGCAGGGGGATTATACAATGAGCAGTTCTTC. Protein product: CASTDRPGAGGLYNEQFF. The genes are TRBV19 and TRBJ2-1, with TRBD1 matching 7 bases. Germline V gives CDR1 LNHDA, CDR2 SQIVND (reference sequence). The CDR3 sequence is 18 residues long. Trimming at V came to 7 bases and at J to 4 bases, leaving 19 bases not matched to a gene.

The chain employs TRBV10-3 and TRBJ1-3; 8 bases are shared with TRBD1. The germline CDR1 and CDR2 sequences are ENHRY and SYGVKD. V shed 7 bases, J shed 0 bases, and the junction held 8 bases outside the gene matches. The CDR3 covers 16 residues. The chain's CDR3 is CAIKDRGGTSGNTIYF. DNA of the CDR3: TGTGCCATCAAAGACAGGGGAGGGACCTCTGGAAACACCATATATTTT.

The chain carries TRBV3-1 (or the pseudogene TRBV3-2) and TRBJ2-3, with 8 bases matching TRBD2. Germline V CDR1 and CDR2: LGHDT, YNNKEL (reference sequence). The CDR3 totals 16 residues. V shed 1 base, J shed 4 bases, and the junction held 7 bases outside the gene matches. CDR3: CASSQADGGGSDTQYF. The DNA of the CDR3 is TGTGCCAGCAGCCAAGCCGACGGGGGGGGGTCAGATACGCAGTATTTT.

The V call is TRBV11-3, the J call TRBJ2-2, with TRBD2 identical over 12 bases. The trim removed 5 bases at V and 6 bases at J, leaving 4 bases unmatched. The CDR3 runs to 15 residues. Germline CDR1 reads SGHNT; CDR2 reads YENEEA. CDR3: CASSLLAGGAGELFF. CDR3 DNA sequence: TGTGCCAGCAGCCTACTAGCGGGAGGAGCCGGGGAGCTGTTTTTT.

The chain uses TRBV18 and TRBJ1-5; 7 nucleotides match TRBD1. The CDR3 covers 14 residues. The germline gives CDR1 KGHSH, CDR2 LQKENI. V gave up 4 bases and J gave up 7 bases; unmatched junction bases: 7. CDR3 amino acids: CASSLTGERQPQHF. CDR3 coding DNA: TGTGCCAGCTCACTTACAGGGGAACGACAGCCCCAGCATTTT.

The V gene is TRBV9, the J gene TRBJ2-3, with TRBD2 matching over 12 bases. Germline trimming cut 1 base from V and 3 bases from J; bases unmatched to any gene: 6. Germline V gene lookup returns CDR1 SGDLS and CDR2 YYNGEE. The length of the CDR3 is 17 residues. The CDR3 here is CASSVLLAGGGTDTQYF. In DNA, the CDR3 is TGTGCCAGCAGCGTACTACTAGCGGGAGGTGGAACAGATACGCAGTATTTT.

Here the CDR3 reads CASNMGPNTGELFF. The CDR3 DNA reads as TGTGCCAGCAATATGGGGCCTAACACCGGGGAGCTGTTTTTT. J is TRBJ2-2 and V is TRBV27, with D perhaps matching TRBD1 (5 bases). Germline values: CDR1 MNHEY, CDR2 SMNVEV (reference sequence). The ends were cut back, 7 bases at V and 2 bases at J, with 11 bases in the middle. The CDR3 loop spans 14 amino acids.

The J gene is TRBJ1-2, the V gene TRBV18; 7 positions agree with TRBD1. This CDR3 has 15 residues. Trimming cost V 3 bases and J 4 bases; bases outside gene matches: 8. The germline CDR1 and CDR2 sequences are KGHSH and LQKENI. For the CDR3, the DNA is TGTGCCAGCTCACCGCGAACAGGGGTGGCCTATGGCTACACCTTC. The encoded protein is CASSPRTGVAYGYTF.

This clone was observed a single time. This chain connects TRBV12-3 or TRBV12-4 to TRBJ2-1; D is uncertain. Trimming removed 3 bases at V and 5 bases at J, with 2 bases between. This CDR3 has 11 amino acids. Here the CDR3 DNA reads TGTGCCAGCAGTTTCGACAATGAGCAGTTCTTC. Protein product: CASSFDNEQFF.

This chain links TRBV13 with TRBJ2-1; possibly TRBD2 for D (6 bases). CDR3 length: 16 residues. V was pared by 5 bases and J by 2 bases, with 16 bases between. The germline V gene has CDR1 PRHDT and CDR2 FYEKMQ (reference sequence). The CDR3 loop is CASSPARLGAYNEQFF. CDR3 DNA: TGTGCCAGCAGCCCTGCCCGACTAGGGGCCTACAATGAGCAGTTCTTC.

This clone has more than one count but fewer than ten. V usage is TRBV6-5 and J usage is TRBJ1-1, with TRBD1 matching 8 bases. Germline CDR1 reads MNHEY; CDR2 reads SVGAGI. The length of the CDR3 is 13 residues. V was pared by 8 bases and J by 5 bases, with 7 bases of the junction left unmatched. The CDR3 spells CASGQGFTTEAFF. The CDR3 bases are TGTGCCAGCGGACAGGGTTTTACGACTGAAGCTTTCTTT.

CDR3 loop: CATSDPSGVSTDTQYF. CDR3 coding DNA: TGTGCCACCAGTGATCCCTCGGGGGTTAGCACAGATACGCAGTATTTT. This rearrangement joins TRBV24-1 to TRBJ2-3, with D perhaps TRBD2 (6 bases). CDR1 and CDR2 (germline): KGHDR, SFDVKD. There are 16 residues in the CDR3. Between the trimmed V and J ends, which lost 3 bases and 0 bases, there was a span of 12 bases.

The CDR3 DNA sequence: TGTGCCAGCCATCAGGAGGGGAATTCACCCCTCCACTTT. This sequence encodes CASHQEGNSPLHF. The genes are TRBV25-1 and TRBJ1-6; TRBD1 might be the D (5 bases). The CDR3 is made up of 13 amino acids. V gave up 8 bases and J gave up 7 bases, with 12 bases separating them. Germline V lookup: CDR1 MGHDK, CDR2 SYGVNS.

There are a few counts of this clone. Additional DNA sequences in this sample encode the identical CDR3. This chain links TRBV7-3 with TRBJ2-2, with TRBD2 matching over 9 bases. The CDR3 length is 16 residues. V was pared by 2 bases and J by 2 bases, with 3 bases of the junction left unmatched. CDR1 is SGHTA and CDR2 is FQGTGA in the germline V gene. Here the CDR3 reads CASSLDSGRNTGELFF. DNA for the CDR3: TGTGCCAGCAGCTTAGATAGCGGGAGAAACACCGGGGAGCTGTTTTTT.

The chain carries TRBV7-9 and TRBJ1-2; the match to TRBD1 covers 8 bases. Per the germline V gene, CDR1 is SEHNR and CDR2 is FQNEAQ (reference sequence). This CDR3 has 14 amino acids. Trimming cost V 5 bases and J 4 bases; bases outside gene matches: 6. In DNA form, the CDR3 reads TGTGCCAGCAGCCCCTCCGGGACAGGCTATGGCTACACCTTC. Its protein product is CASSPSGTGYGYTF.

J is TRBJ2-7 and V is TRBV7-9; D ambiguous. From germline, CDR1 is SEHNR and CDR2 FQNEAQ (reference sequence). Trimming pared 1 base from V and 5 bases from J, leaving 9 bases between. There are 13 residues in the CDR3. Here the CDR3 reads CASSLDLLDEQYF. CDR3 bases: TGTGCCAGCAGCTTAGACTTGTTGGACGAGCAGTACTTC.

The gene calls are TRBV27 and TRBJ2-1, with D tentatively TRBD2 (6 bases). The germline V and J ends were trimmed by 8 bases and 11 bases, with 22 bases remaining between them. Germline CDR1 MNHEY, CDR2 SMNVEV (reference sequence). This CDR3 spans 14 amino acids. This CDR3 reads CASSEKFGRGKQFF. CDR3 nucleotide sequence: TGTGCCAGCTCTGAAAAATTCGGGAGAGGTAAGCAGTTCTTC.